This T cell receptor (beta chain) was sequenced in a study of patients and donors after allogeneic stem cell transplantation. Unmatched junction bases numbered 14, after V lost 4 bases and J lost 0 bases. The CDR3 extends over 19 amino acids. Germline loops: CDR1 LNHDA, CDR2 SQIVND (reference sequence). A single record per CDR3 protein comes from TCRdb applying MiXCR to the RT-PCR reads. The sample consists of about 230,000 distinct CDR3 sequences, 11% to 15% of them appearing once. This clonotype was found a few times. Sequenced input: blood, either unsorted or a sorted T cell fraction (not recorded which). The sequence came from a human donor who was either an allogeneic HSCT recipient or a stem cell or donor lymphocyte infusion donor (not recorded which). It is not recorded whose cells these are; they may come from a transplant donor. The V call is TRBV19, the J call TRBJ1-5, with TRBD1 matching over 8 bases. The CDR3 DNA sequence: TGTGCCAGTAGTACCCCGGACAGGGCCGTAGAATATAGCAATCAGCCCCAGCATTTT. This translates into CASSTPDRAVEYSNQPQHF.